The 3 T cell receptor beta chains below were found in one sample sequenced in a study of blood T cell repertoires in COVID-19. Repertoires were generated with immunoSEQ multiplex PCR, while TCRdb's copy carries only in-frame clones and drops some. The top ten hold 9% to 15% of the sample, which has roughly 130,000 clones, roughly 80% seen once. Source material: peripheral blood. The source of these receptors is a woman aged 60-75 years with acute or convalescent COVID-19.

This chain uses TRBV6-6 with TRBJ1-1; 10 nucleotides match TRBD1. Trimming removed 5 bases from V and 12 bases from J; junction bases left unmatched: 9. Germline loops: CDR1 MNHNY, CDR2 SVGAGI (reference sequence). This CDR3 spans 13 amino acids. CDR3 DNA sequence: TGTGCCAGCAGTCCCGGGACAGGGGATGTATCTTTCTTT. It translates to CASSPGTGDVSFF.

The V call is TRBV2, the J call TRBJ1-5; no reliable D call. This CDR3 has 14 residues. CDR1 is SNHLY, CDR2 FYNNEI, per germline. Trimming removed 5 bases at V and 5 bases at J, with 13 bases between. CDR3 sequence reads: CASSFTDSYQPQHF. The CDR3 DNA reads TGTGCCAGCAGTTTTACGGACTCTTATCAGCCCCAGCATTTT.

The CDR3 protein is CASSRGRGRPEAFF. As DNA, the CDR3 is TGTGCCAGTAGCCGCGGGAGGGGGCGCCCCGAAGCTTTCTTT. V gene TRBV19 combines with J gene TRBJ1-1; 7 bases agree with TRBD1. V lost 6 bases, J lost 8 bases, and 12 bases stayed unmatched. The germline gives CDR1 LNHDA, CDR2 SQIVND (reference sequence). CDR3 length equals 14 residues.